The text below deals with one T cell receptor (beta chain). This table comes from immunoSEQ multiplex PCR, and its TCRdb copy is limited to in-frame clones, with some not included. The data show about 250,000 clones, around 80% seen once. These data belong to a study of blood T cell repertoires in COVID-19. Trimming removed 0 bases at V and 1 base at J, with 9 bases between. This CDR3 has 15 amino acids. Germline V gene lookup returns CDR1 LNHNV and CDR2 YYDKDF (reference sequence). The specimen was peripheral blood. The sequence was collected from a man aged 35 to 55 with active or convalescent COVID-19. The V gene is TRBV15, the J gene TRBJ1-1; D is ambiguous. This CDR3 reads CATSRDWNRNTEAFF. The CDR3 coding sequence is TGTGCCACCAGCAGAGATTGGAACAGGAACACTGAAGCTTTCTTT.